This T cell receptor (beta chain) was recorded in a study of beta chain features in type 1 diabetes. Findings and caveats of the study: Across all four CD4+ subsets, people with type 1 diabetes showed modestly shorter TCRB CDR3s.

V shed 0 bases and J shed 1 base, with 8 bases lying between them. The CDR3 runs to 15 residues. Germline CDR1 MNHNS, CDR2 SASEGT. In its sample, this clone was seen a few times. What it binds is not known. The investigators reverse transcribed all of the isolated RNA, so they sequenced expressed TCRB transcripts. Method: immunoSEQ multiplex PCR; TCRdb's copy keeps in-frame clones and lacks some. The sample contains approximately 330,000 clones, approximately 11% of which appear only once. The sample taken for sequencing was naive CD4+ T cells from blood. V gene TRBV6-1 combines with J gene TRBJ2-3; D unresolved. This receptor was taken from a woman aged 25 to 39 in good health. The CDR3 nucleotides read TGTGCCAGCAGTGAAGCGCTTTCGGGCACAGATACGCAGTATTTT. It codes for CASSEALSGTDTQYF.